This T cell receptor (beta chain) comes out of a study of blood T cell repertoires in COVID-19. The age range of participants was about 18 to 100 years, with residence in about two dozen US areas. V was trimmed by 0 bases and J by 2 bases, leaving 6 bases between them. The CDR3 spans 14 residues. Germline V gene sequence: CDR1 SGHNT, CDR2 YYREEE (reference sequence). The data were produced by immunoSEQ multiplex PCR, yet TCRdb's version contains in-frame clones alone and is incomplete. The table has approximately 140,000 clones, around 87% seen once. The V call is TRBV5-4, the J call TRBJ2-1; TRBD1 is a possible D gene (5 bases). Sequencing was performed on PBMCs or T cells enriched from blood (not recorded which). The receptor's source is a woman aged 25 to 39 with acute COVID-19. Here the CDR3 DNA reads TGTGCCAGCAGCTTGGCAGGGACCTACAATGAGCAGTTCTTC. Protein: CASSLAGTYNEQFF.